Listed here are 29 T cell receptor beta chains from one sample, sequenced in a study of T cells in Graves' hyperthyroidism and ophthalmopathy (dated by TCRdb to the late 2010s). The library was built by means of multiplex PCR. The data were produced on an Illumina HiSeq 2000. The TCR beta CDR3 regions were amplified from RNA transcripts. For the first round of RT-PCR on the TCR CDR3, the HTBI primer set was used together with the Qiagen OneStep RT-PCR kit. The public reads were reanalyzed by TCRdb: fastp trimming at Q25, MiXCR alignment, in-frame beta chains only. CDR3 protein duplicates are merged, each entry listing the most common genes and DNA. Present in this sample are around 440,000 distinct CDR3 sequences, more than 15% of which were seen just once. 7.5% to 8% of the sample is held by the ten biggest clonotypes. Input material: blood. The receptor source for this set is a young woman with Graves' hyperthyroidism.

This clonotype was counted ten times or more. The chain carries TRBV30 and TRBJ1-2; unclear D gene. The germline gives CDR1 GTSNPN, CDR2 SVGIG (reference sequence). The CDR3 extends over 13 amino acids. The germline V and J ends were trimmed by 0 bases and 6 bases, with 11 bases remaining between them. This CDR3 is CAWSVHRLDGYTF. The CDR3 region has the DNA TGTGCCTGGAGTGTACATAGGCTAGATGGCTACACCTTC.

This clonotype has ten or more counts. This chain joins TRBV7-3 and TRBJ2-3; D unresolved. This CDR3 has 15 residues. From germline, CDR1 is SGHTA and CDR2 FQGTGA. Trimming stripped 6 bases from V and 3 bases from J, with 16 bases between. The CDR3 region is CASSHNGLETDTQYF. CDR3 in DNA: TGTGCCAGCAGTCATAATGGGTTGGAGACAGATACGCAGTATTTT.

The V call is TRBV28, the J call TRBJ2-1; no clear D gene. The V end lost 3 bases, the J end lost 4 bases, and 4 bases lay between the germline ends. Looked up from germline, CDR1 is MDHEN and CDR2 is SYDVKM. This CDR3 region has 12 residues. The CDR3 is CASSFLYNEQFF. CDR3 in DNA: TGTGCCAGCAGTTTTCTTTACAATGAGCAGTTCTTC.

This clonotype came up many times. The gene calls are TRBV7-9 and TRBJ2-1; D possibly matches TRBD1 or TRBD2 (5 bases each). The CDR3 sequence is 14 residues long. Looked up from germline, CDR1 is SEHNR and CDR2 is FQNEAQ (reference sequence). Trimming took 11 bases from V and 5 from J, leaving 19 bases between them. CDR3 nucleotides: TGTGCCGGACAACCGGGGTCCCCCGACAATGAGCAGTTCTTC. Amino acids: CAGQPGSPDNEQFF.

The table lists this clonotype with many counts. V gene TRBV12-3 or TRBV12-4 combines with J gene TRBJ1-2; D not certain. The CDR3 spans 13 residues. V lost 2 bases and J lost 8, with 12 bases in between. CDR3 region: CASSLSLTRGYTF. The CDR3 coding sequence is TGTGCCAGCAGTTTAAGTTTGACCAGGGGCTACACCTTC.

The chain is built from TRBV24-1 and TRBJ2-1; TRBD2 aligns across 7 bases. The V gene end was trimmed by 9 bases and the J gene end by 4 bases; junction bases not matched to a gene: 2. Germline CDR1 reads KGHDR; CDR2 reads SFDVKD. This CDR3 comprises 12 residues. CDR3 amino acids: CATGRGYNEQFF. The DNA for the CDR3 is TGTGCCACCGGGCGGGGGTACAATGAGCAGTTCTTC.

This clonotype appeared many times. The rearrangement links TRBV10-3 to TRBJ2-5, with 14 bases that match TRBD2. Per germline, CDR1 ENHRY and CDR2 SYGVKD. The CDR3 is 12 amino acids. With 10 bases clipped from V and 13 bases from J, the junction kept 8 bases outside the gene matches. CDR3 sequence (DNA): TGTGCCACCGGACTAGCGGGAGGCCGGGCGTACTTC. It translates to CATGLAGGRAYF.

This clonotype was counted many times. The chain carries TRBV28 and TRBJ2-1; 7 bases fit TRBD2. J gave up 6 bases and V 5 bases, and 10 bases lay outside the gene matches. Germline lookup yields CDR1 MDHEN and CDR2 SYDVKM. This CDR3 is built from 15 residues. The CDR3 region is CASSPLGGEGNEQFF. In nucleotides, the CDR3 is TGTGCCAGCAGTCCCCTGGGGGGGGAAGGCAATGAGCAGTTCTTC.

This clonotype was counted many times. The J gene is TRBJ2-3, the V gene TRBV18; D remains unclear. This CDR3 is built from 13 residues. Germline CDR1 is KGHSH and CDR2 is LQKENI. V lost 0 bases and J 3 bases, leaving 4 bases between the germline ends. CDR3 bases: TGTGCCAGCTCACCACCGATGACAGATACGCAGTATTTT. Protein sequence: CASSPPMTDTQYF.

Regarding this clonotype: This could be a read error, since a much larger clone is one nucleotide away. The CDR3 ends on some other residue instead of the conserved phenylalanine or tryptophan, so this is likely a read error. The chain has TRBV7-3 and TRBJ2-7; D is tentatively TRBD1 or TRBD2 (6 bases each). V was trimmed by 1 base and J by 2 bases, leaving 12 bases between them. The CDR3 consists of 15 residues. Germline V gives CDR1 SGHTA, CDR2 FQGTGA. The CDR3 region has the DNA TGTGCCAGCAGCTTAAGTCCGGGGGACACCTACGAGCAGTACTCC. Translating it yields CASSLSPGDTYEQYS.

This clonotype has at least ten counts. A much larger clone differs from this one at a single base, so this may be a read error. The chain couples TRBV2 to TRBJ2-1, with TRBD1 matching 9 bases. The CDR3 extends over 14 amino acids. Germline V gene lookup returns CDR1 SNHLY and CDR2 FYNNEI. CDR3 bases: TGTACCAGCAGCTCCGGGACAGGGTACAATGAGCAGTTCTTC. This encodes CTSSSGTGYNEQFF.

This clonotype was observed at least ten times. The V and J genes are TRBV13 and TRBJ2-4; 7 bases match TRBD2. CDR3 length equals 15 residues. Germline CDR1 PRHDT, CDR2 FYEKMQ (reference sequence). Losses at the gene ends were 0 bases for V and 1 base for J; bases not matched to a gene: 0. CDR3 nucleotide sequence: TGTGCCAGCAGCTTAGGGCGGGAGGCCAAAAACATTCAGTACTTC. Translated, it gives CASSLGREAKNIQYF.

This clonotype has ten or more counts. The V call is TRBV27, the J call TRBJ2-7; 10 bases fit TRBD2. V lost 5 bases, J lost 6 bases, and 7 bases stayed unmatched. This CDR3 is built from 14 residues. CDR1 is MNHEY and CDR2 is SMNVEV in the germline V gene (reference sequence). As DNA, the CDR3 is TGTGCCAGCAGTGGGCTCCGGACTAGCGGCGAGCAGTACTTC. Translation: CASSGLRTSGEQYF.

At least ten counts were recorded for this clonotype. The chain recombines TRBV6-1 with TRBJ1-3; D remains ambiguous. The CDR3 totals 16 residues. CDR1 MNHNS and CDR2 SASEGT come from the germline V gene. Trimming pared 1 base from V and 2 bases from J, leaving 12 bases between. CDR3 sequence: CASSEGWGGAGNTIYF. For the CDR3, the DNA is TGTGCCAGCAGTGAAGGATGGGGAGGCGCTGGAAACACCATATATTTT.

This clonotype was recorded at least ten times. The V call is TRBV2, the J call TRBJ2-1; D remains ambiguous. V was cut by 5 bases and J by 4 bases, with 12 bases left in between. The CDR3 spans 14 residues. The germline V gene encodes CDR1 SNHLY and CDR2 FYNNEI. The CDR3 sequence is CASSPSELYNEQFF. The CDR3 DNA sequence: TGTGCCAGCAGTCCCTCGGAGTTGTACAATGAGCAGTTCTTC.

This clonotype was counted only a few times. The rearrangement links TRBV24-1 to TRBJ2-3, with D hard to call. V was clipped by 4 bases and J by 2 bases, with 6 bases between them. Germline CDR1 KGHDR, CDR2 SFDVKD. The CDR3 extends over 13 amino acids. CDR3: CATSEENTDTQYF. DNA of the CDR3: TGTGCCACCAGTGAAGAGAACACAGATACGCAGTATTTT.

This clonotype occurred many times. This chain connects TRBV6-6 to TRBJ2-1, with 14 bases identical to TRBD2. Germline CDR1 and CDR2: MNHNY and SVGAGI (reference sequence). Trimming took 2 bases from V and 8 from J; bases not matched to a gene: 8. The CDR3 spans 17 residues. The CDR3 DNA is TGTGCCAGCAGTTACGCAGGGACTAGCGGGAGTTTGTATGAGCAGTTCTTC. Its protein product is CASSYAGTSGSLYEQFF.

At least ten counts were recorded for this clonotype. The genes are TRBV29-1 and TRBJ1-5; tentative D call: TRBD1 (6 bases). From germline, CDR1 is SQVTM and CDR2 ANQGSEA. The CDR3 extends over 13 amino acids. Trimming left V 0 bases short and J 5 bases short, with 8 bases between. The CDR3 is CSVEDGGHQPQHF. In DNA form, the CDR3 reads TGCAGCGTTGAAGATGGGGGCCATCAGCCCCAGCATTTT.

CDR3 amino acids: CSALGYTF. CDR3 nucleotides: TGCAGTGCCCTTGGCTACACCTTC. This chain uses TRBV20-1 with TRBJ1-2; no reliable D call. The germline CDR1 and CDR2 sequences are DFQATT and SNEGSKA (reference sequence). This CDR3 is 8 amino acids long. The V and J ends lost 6 bases and 7 bases respectively, with 3 bases between them.

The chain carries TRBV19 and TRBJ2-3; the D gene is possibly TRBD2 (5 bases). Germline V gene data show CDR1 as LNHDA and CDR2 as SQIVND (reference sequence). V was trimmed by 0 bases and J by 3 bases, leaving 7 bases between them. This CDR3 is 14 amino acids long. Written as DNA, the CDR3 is TGTGCCAGTAGTATAGATCCGGGGACAGATACGCAGTATTTT. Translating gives CASSIDPGTDTQYF.

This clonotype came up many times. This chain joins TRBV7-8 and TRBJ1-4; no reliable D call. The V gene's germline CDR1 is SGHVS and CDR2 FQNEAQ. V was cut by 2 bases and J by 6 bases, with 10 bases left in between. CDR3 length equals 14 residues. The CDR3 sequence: CASSLLPTYEKLFF. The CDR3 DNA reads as TGTGCCAGCAGCTTACTACCCACCTATGAAAAACTGTTTTTT.

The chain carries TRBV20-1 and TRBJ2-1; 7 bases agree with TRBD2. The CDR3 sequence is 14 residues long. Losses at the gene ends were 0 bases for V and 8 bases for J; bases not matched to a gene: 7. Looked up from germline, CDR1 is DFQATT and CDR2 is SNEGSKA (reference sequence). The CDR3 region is CSARDGGRGDEQFF. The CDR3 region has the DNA TGCAGTGCTAGAGATGGGGGGAGGGGAGATGAGCAGTTCTTC.

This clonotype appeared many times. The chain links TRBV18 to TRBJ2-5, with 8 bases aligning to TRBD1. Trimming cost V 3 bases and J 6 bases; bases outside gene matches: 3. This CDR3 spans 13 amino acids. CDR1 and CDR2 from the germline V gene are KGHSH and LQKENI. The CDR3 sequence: CASSPGQGQTQYF. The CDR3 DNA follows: TGTGCCAGCTCACCCGGACAGGGTCAGACCCAGTACTTC.

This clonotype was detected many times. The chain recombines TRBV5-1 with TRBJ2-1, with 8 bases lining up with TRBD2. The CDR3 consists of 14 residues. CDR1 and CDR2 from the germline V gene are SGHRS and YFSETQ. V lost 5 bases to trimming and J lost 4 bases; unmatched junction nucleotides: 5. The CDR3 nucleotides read TGCGCCAGCAGTACGGGGGGGGAATACAATGAGCAGTTCTTC. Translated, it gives CASSTGGEYNEQFF. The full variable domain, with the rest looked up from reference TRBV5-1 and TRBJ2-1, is KAGVTQTPRYLIKTRGQQVTLSCSPISGHRSVSWYQQTPGQGLQFLFEYFSETQRNKGNFPGRFSGRQFSNSRSEMNVSTLELGDSALYLCASSTGGEYNEQFFGPGTRLTVL.

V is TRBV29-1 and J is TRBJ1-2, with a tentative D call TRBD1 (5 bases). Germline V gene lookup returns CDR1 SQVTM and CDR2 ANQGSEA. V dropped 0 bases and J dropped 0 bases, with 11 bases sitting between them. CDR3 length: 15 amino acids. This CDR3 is CSVEDIQTANYGYTF. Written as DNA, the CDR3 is TGCAGCGTTGAAGATATACAGACAGCTAACTATGGCTACACCTTC.

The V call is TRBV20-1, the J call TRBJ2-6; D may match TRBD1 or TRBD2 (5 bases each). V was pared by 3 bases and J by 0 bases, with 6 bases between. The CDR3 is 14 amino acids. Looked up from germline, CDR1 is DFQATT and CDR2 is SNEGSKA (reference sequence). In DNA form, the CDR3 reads TGCAGTGCTAGGGGGACCTCTGGGGCCAACGTCCTGACTTTC. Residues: CSARGTSGANVLTF.

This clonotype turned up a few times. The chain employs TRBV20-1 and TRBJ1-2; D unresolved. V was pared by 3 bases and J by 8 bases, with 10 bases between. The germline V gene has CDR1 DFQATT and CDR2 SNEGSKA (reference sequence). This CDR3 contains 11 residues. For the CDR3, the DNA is TGCAGTGCTAGTTCCCCTGGAGGCTACACCTTC. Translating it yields CSASSPGGYTF.

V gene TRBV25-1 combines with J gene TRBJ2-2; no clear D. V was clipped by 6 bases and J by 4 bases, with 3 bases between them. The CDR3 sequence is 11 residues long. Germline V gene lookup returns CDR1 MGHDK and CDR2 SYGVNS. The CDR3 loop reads CASRLTGELFF. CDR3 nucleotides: TGTGCCAGCAGGCTCACCGGGGAGCTGTTTTTT.

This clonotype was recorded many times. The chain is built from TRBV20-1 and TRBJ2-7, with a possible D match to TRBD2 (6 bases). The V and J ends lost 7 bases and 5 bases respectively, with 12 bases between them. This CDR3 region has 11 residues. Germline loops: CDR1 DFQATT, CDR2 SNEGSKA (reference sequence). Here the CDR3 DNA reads TGCAGTGTAGCGGAGGTGCACGAGCAGTACTTC. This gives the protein CSVAEVHEQYF.